This T cell receptor beta chain was captured by sequencing in a study of blood T cells in healthy people across ages (dated by TCRdb to between 2015 and 2017). General notes on the study: In model experiments, template switching captured roughly one uniquely barcoded TCR beta cDNA molecule for every two T cells. The donors were divided into four age groups: young (average around 15 years), middle-aged (almost 40), aged (approximately 62) and long-lived (roughly 88). The study measured age-related changes in TCR beta repertoire diversity using deep sequencing normalized with unique cDNA molecular identifiers. The study analyzed two additional independent replicas of 1 million unique cDNA reads from the same blood draw for two donors, one aged 18 to 30 and one aged 80 or older. Overall study results and their limits: As age increased, observed TCR beta diversity per million T cells dropped in a roughly linear way, and a significant reduction was already evident by age about 40. Bulk unsorted PBMC profiling prevented conclusive comparison of naive and antigen-experienced compartments. Compared with the aged group, the long-lived group had more naive CD4+ T cells, fewer expanded clones and increased TCR diversity, a pattern suggesting age selection. Total diversity estimates from one million sequenced T cells were considered lower bounds and underestimates. The percentage of naive T cells measured by flow cytometry correlated strongly with observed TCR beta diversity. The CMV infection status of donors was not known, potentially confounding age-related changes in expanded clonotypes.

For this clonotype: It has no known antigen specificity. Per-base quality was not reported, and no clone a single base away is much larger than it.

Receptor amplification or capture employed 5' RACE. These reads were obtained on an Illumina HiSeq 2500. A second PCR of roughly 6 to 11 cycles was run with a J-beta primer mix and a sample-barcoded 5' primer. A unique molecular identifier was introduced onto each TCR beta cDNA molecule by a template-switch 5' adaptor carrying 12 random nucleotides. Each sample yielded at least 2.5 million CDR3-containing paired-end reads. First-strand cDNA was synthesized from all RNA with the Mint cDNA synthesis kit, primed by a TRBC-specific oligonucleotide. After uracil-DNA glycosylase treatment, a first 18-cycle PCR used universal primers M1SS and BC2_uni_R on all cDNA. As for the original processing: Each sample was normalized by randomly selecting 1 million high-quality reads, each carrying a distinct molecular identifier. Instead of being binned into consensus sequences, reads with shared molecular identifiers were discarded. MiTCR, with a Q25 quality threshold and the strictest error-elimination algorithm, was used for CDR3 identification, clonotype clustering and error correction. Lower-bound total TCR beta diversity was estimated with a nonparametric unseen species model using Euler transformation. The public sequencing data were trimmed at Q25 with fastp and processed into clonotypes with MiXCR by TCRdb, which kept only in-frame beta chains. CDR3 protein duplicates are merged, each entry listing the most common genes and DNA. TCRdb's processing, not the authors', yielded these V and J calls. Recorded for this sample are roughly 1,000,000 distinct CDR3 sequences; 20% to 25% of them occurred a single time. The top ten hold 0.65% to 0.95% of the sample.

Donors were a few dozen systemically healthy Caucasian individuals from Russia aged 6 to 90 years. Each donor gave 8 to 10 milliliters of peripheral blood, collected into EDTA-treated Vacutainer tubes. Ficoll-Paque density-gradient centrifugation was used to isolate PBMCs, with at least 6 million per sample. Trizol reagent was used to extract total RNA from the PBMCs, yielding at least 5 micrograms per sample. Naive CD45RAhigh/CD27high T cell percentages were measured by flow cytometry on a PBMC aliquot from every donor. This sample also belongs to another study, concerning T cells of mothers and their children. As described in the second report: Nine systemically healthy Caucasian individuals served as donors, namely three mothers together with their six children. cDNA synthesis used all of the extracted RNA, with approximately 1.4 ug of RNA in each 15 ul reaction. Sample barcodes and 2-4 random nucleotides were added via the M1S primer in the second PCR. Each mother yielded over 9.5 million TCR beta CDR3 reads and each child roughly 2.9 million reads. TCR recombination output is similarly shaped by thymic selection in related and unrelated pairs, with a minor effect exerted by inherited differences. Normalized repertoire overlap was always found to be slightly, but never significantly, higher in related mother-child pairs than in unrelated mother-child pairs. No persistent microchimeric T cell clones were found, with a detection sensitivity of approximately 100 clones per million clonotypes. To look for features that set related mother-child pairs apart from unrelated individuals, the researchers ran deep NGS to compare the TCR beta repertoires of mothers and children. On average, the children were approximately 11 +/- 4 years old, while the mothers were about 38 +/- 4 years old. After adapter ligation with NEBNext reagents, the libraries were sequenced on Illumina HiSeq 2000 with 100+100 nt paired-end reads. To prevent cross-contamination, the mother and child libraries were prepared one month apart and sequenced in separate runs. Between about 500,000 and 2,100,000 distinct TCR beta clonotypes were identified per donor. Naive TCR beta clonotypes were estimated from low-frequency clonotypes matched to each donor's FACS-determined naive share, without sorting.

The origin of this receptor is a girl aged 2 to 9 in good health. The sequencing sample was made of blood.

The CDR3 has the sequence CASSSVGGSYNEQFF. The nucleotide sequence is given as TGTGCCAGCAGCTCCGTGGGGGGCTCCTACAATGAGCAGTTCTTC. The chain was built from TRBV7-9 and TRBJ2-1; tentative D gene TRBD2, with 6 bases matching. Deletion took 4 bases off V and 0 bases off J, with a span of 10 bases between the germline ends. CDR1 and CDR2, looked up from the germline V gene (reference sequence), are SEHNR and FQNEAQ. The cysteine opens and the phenylalanine closes a CDR3 of 15 amino acids. CDR3 DNA only is kept here, 45 bases in frame from base 1.